This entry is about one TCR beta chain. These data come from a study of blood T cell repertoires in COVID-19. Profiling relied on immunoSEQ multiplex PCR, and the TCRdb table lists in-frame clones only, not all of them. The sample shows approximately 46,000 clones, around 81% of them seen only once. Trimming stripped 0 bases from V and 7 bases from J, with 13 bases between. The CDR3 sequence is 14 residues long. Germline V gene data show CDR1 as SGDLS and CDR2 as YYNGEE. The source of this sequence is a woman older than 75 with COVID-19, enrolled during active disease. The source material was peripheral blood. J is TRBJ2-5 and V is TRBV9, with a weak D call TRBD2 (5 bases). The CDR3 DNA reads as TGTGCCAGCAGCGTAGAGGACTCCCGTGGGACCCAGTACTTC. Protein sequence: CASSVEDSRGTQYF.